This TCR beta chain was captured by sequencing in a study of blood T cells in healthy people across ages. Study-wide results and caveats: When set beside aged donors, long-lived donors presented more naive CD4+ cells and higher diversity. Older age coincided with a roughly linear decline in TCR beta diversity per million T cells.

This CDR3 comprises 16 residues. This clonotype turned up a few times. The antigen remains undetermined. Sample-barcoded 5' priming and a J-beta primer mix drove a second PCR of roughly 6 to 12 cycles. TCRdb processed the 5' RACE reads anew with MiXCR; each CDR3 protein has one entry. The repertoire includes approximately 1.5 million distinct CDR3 sequences, approximately 32% of them detected once, and roughly 12% sits in the top ten. This receptor was obtained from a woman between 25 and 40 years old in good health. Sequencing was performed on blood. The chain has TRBV21-1 and TRBJ2-7; the table's D call TRBD2 went unverified against the DNA. TRBV21-1 is assigned pseudogene status. CDR3 in amino acids: CASRKGGLADYYEQYF. CDR3 DNA: TGTGCCAGCAGGAAAGGGGGACTAGCGGATTATTACGAGCAGTACTTC.